A selection of T cell receptor beta chains follows, all from one sample in a study of CD8 T cells in ankylosing spondylitis. MiXCR, run by TCRdb on the 5' RACE reads, gives a single entry per CDR3 protein. The sample carries hundreds of thousands of distinct CDR3 sequences, 20% recorded once. The sample consisted of blood, either unsorted or a sorted T cell fraction (not recorded which). The origin of the receptors is a male donor with ankylosing spondylitis or in good health (not recorded which). Both conserved end residues are part of each CDR3. A D gene is named only where the DNA matches it firmly. Some rows have no size entry. The others give once, few or many, or a class for an expanded clone.

j_call v_call clone_size d_call cdr3_nt cdr3_aa
TRBJ2-1 TRBV27 few TRBD1 TGTGCCAGCAGTACCGGGACAGGGACCTACAATGAGCAGTTCTTC CASSTGTGTYNEQFF
TRBJ2-1 TRBV19 - - TGTGCCAGTAGTATAATGGAGGTTTCCTACAATGAGCAGTTCTTC CASSIMEVSYNEQFF
TRBJ1-1 TRBV5-5 few - TGTGCCAGCAGCTCCCGCGGATCGCCAGCCTCTTTCTTT CASSSRGSPASFF
TRBJ2-3 TRBV12-3/TRBV12-4 many - TGTGCCAGCAGTTTAGGCCCAGCAGATACGCAGTATTTT CASSLGPADTQYF
TRBJ1-1 TRBV4-1 - - TGCGCCAGCAGCCAAGATAGACAGGAAGCTTTCTTT CASSQDRQEAFF
TRBJ2-7 TRBV12-3/TRBV12-4 - - TGTGCCAGCACCCCGGCCTTGCCCAACGAGCAGTACTTC CASTPALPNEQYF
TRBJ1-6 TRBV20-1 - - TGCAGTGCCATGGAGCCCCTGTCGGGTTCACCCCTCCACTTT CSAMEPLSGSPLHF
TRBJ2-3 TRBV28 - - TGTGCCAGCAGGGATTTCACAGATACGCAGTATTTT CASRDFTDTQYF
TRBJ2-5 TRBV12-3/TRBV12-4 many - TGTGCCAGCAGTGCCACAGGGACCCAGTACTTC CASSATGTQYF
TRBJ2-1 TRBV9 many - TGTGCCAGCAGCGTAGAGGACTCGATTTACAATGAGCAGTTCTTC CASSVEDSIYNEQFF
TRBJ1-5 TRBV21-1 - - TGTGCCAGCGCCTTGGGGGGGTCCAGTCAGCCCCAGCATTTT CASALGGSSQPQHF
TRBJ2-1 TRBV4-2 few TRBD2 TGTGCCAGCAGCCGGGCCGGGACTAGCGGGGACAATGAGCAGTTCTTC CASSRAGTSGDNEQFF
TRBJ2-1 TRBV7-8 many - TGTGCCAGCAGCTTAGCGGGGGGAGCCTACAATGAGCAGTTCTTC CASSLAGGAYNEQFF
TRBJ1-1 TRBV27 few TRBD1 TGTGCCAGCAGTTTAGACAGGGGGTGGAACACTGAAGCTTTCTTT CASSLDRGWNTEAFF
TRBJ2-1 TRBV7-7 - - TGTGCCAGCAGCTTAGGACAGGCCTCCTACAATGAGCAGTTCTTC CASSLGQASYNEQFF
TRBJ1-2 TRBV29-1 - TRBD1 TGCAGCGTCCCGGGACAGGGGGATGGCTACACCTTC CSVPGQGDGYTF
TRBJ2-3 TRBV7-6 - - TGTGCCAGCAGCTCGGACCCTGGAGATACGCAGTATTTT CASSSDPGDTQYF
TRBJ2-3 TRBV12-3/TRBV12-4 - - TGTGCCAGCAGTTGGGGCAGAACGAATGATACGCAGTATTTT CASSWGRTNDTQYF
TRBJ2-4 TRBV12-3/TRBV12-4 few - TGTGCCAGCAGTTTCTCGGAGGGGTTAGATCACATTCAGTACTTC CASSFSEGLDHIQYF
TRBJ2-2 TRBV29-1 few TRBD2 TGCAGCGTTGAAGCGACTAGCGGGGGGGCCTACACCGGGGAGCTGTTTTTT CSVEATSGGAYTGELFF
TRBJ1-5 TRBV12-3/TRBV12-4 many - TGTGCCAGCAGTTTGGGGGGTCAGCCCCAGCATTTT CASSLGGQPQHF
TRBJ2-7 TRBV10-2 few - TGCGCCAGCAGTGAGCCCCAGAGCAGCTCCTACGAGCAGTACTTC CASSEPQSSSYEQYF
TRBJ2-3 TRBV6-2/TRBV6-3 few - TGTGCCAGCAGTTACCCCGGGACACCTGCTGATACGCAGTATTTT CASSYPGTPADTQYF
TRBJ2-4 TRBV11-2 - - TGTGCCAGCAGCTTAGATATTAGTATTCAGTACTTC CASSLDISIQYF
TRBJ2-7 TRBV11-2 few TRBD2 TGTGCCAGCAGCTTAGAAGGGACTAGCGCCAACGAGCAGTACTTC CASSLEGTSANEQYF
TRBJ2-1 TRBV7-9 - - TGTGCCAGCAGCTCAGGGGTAGGCGATGAGCAGTTCTTC CASSSGVGDEQFF
TRBJ2-7 TRBV4-2 - TRBD2 TGTGCCAGCAGCCAAGAGGTTCGGCTAGCGGAGGAGTACGAGCAGTACTTC CASSQEVRLAEEYEQYF
TRBJ2-1 TRBV7-7 few - TGTGCCAGCAGCCCATCTCTGGGACCCCAGGGGTTGAATGAGCAGTTCTTC CASSPSLGPQGLNEQFF
TRBJ2-7 TRBV20-1 - - TGCAGTGCTCCGGAGGAGGGGGTCTCCTACGAGCAGTACTTC CSAPEEGVSYEQYF
TRBJ2-1 TRBV6-2/TRBV6-3 few - TGTGCCAGCAGGGAACGGCCCTCCCGGCTCTCCAATGAGCAGTTCTTC CASRERPSRLSNEQFF
TRBJ1-1 TRBV29-1 few - TGCAGCGTGACACCGAACACTGAAGCTTTCTTT CSVTPNTEAFF
TRBJ2-7 TRBV12-3/TRBV12-4 few - TGTGCCAGCAGCGGGGGACGTGACGAGCAGTACTTC CASSGGRDEQYF
TRBJ2-7 TRBV11-2 - - TGTGCCAGCAGCTTAGGTGACAGCACCTACGAGCAGTACTTC CASSLGDSTYEQYF
TRBJ2-5 TRBV3-1 few - TGTGCCAGCAGCCAAGCTTGGCCGGGTTTGAAGACCCAGTACTTC CASSQAWPGLKTQYF
TRBJ1-6 TRBV11-1 - - TGTGCCAGCAGCTTACTAAGAAGCTCCTATAATTCACCCCTCCACTTT CASSLLRSSYNSPLHF
TRBJ2-7 TRBV7-9 few - TGTGCCACCACTCAGGGGCCCTCCTACGAGCAGTACTTC CATTQGPSYEQYF